A single sample gave rise to the 9 T cell receptor beta chains below, sequenced in a study of type 1 regulatory T cells. Using its own MiXCR run on the reads, TCRdb lists one record per CDR3 protein. In the table there are about 68,000 distinct CDR3 sequences, about 60% of which are singletons. No cognate antigen is known for these TCRs. The sample consisted of cultured T cells, either the whole culture or a sorted T cell fraction (not recorded which). Subset: Tr1-enriched cell product generated in vitro against host alloantigens. The receptors originated from a human donor in good health.

There are many counts of this clonotype. The V call is TRBV4-3, the J call TRBJ2-1; no definite D call. CDR1 LGHNA and CDR2 YSLEER come from the germline V gene. This CDR3 region has 16 residues. Trimming removed 1 base from V and 6 bases from J, with 16 bases in between. CDR3 sequence: CASSQGSSGMRNEQFF. CDR3 sequence (DNA): TGCGCCAGCAGCCAAGGATCTTCTGGGATGCGCAATGAGCAGTTCTTC.

DNA for the CDR3: TGTGCCAGCAGCACCCCGGGTGCTAGCGGCACCGGGGAGCTGTTTTTT. Translated: CASSTPGASGTGELFF. The chain links TRBV3-1 to TRBJ2-2, with 7 positions matching TRBD2. The CDR3 extends over 16 amino acids. The V gene's germline CDR1 is LGHDT and CDR2 YNNKEL (reference sequence). Germline trimming cut 5 bases from V and 4 bases from J; bases unmatched to any gene: 10.

The CDR3 protein is CATSDRGQPDTDTQYF. The CDR3 nucleotides are TGTGCCACCAGTGACAGAGGACAGCCAGACACAGATACGCAGTATTTT. The genes are TRBV24-1 and TRBJ2-3, with a weak D call TRBD1 (6 bases). The V end lost 4 bases, the J end lost 2 bases, and 15 bases lay between the germline ends. Germline V gene sequence: CDR1 KGHDR, CDR2 SFDVKD. CDR3 size: 16 residues.

The chain is built from TRBV7-9 and TRBJ2-3, with 13 bases lining up with TRBD2. Germline V gene data show CDR1 as SEHNR and CDR2 as FQNEAQ (reference sequence). The length of the CDR3 is 17 residues. The V and J ends lost 6 bases and 2 bases, in that order; junction bases with no gene match: 8. CDR3 sequence (DNA): TGTGCCAGCAGACACCCGGGACTAGCGGGAAACACAGATACGCAGTATTTT. Translating it yields CASRHPGLAGNTDTQYF.

The chain has TRBV9 and TRBJ2-2, with 8 bases identical to TRBD2. The ends lost 4 bases at V and 0 bases at J; junction bases unmatched: 8. There are 17 residues in the CDR3. CDR1 and CDR2 from the germline V gene are SGDLS and YYNGEE. The DNA of the CDR3 is TGTGCCAGCAGCCACGGGGGGGGGGCCGCGAACACCGGGGAGCTGTTTTTT. Translating gives CASSHGGGAANTGELFF.

The chain employs TRBV9 and TRBJ2-2, with 15 bases aligning to TRBD2. The junction had 7 bases not matched to a gene; V was cut back by 2 bases and J by 2 bases. This CDR3 spans 19 amino acids. Per germline, CDR1 SGDLS and CDR2 YYNGEE. This CDR3 reads CASSVIGLAGGHNTGELFF. The CDR3 DNA reads TGTGCCAGCAGCGTCATTGGACTAGCGGGAGGGCACAACACCGGGGAGCTGTTTTTT.

The chain is built from TRBV4-1 and TRBJ2-1; D might be TRBD2 (6 bases). Germline V CDR1 and CDR2: MGHRA, YSYEKL. V was shortened by 1 base and J by 2 bases, with 12 bases between the two germline ends. The CDR3 extends over 16 amino acids. The CDR3 DNA reads as TGCGCCAGCAGCCAAGTGTTTAGCGGTCCCTACAATGAGCAGTTCTTC. Encoded protein: CASSQVFSGPYNEQFF.

The chain employs TRBV12-5 and TRBJ2-7, with D tentatively TRBD2 (6 bases). Trimming cost V 1 base and J 3 bases, with 7 bases left between them. Germline V gives CDR1 LGHNT, CDR2 FRNRAP. The CDR3 sequence is 13 residues long. In DNA form, the CDR3 reads TGTGCTAGTGGTTTGGACGGGAGCTACGAGCAGTACTTC. Translating it yields CASGLDGSYEQYF.

The CDR3 DNA sequence: TGTGCCAGCAAACGCGAAGGGCCTGAAGCTTTCTTT. Translated: CASKREGPEAFF. The chain has TRBV7-9 and TRBJ1-1, with D unresolved. The CDR3 is made up of 12 amino acids. CDR1 and CDR2 (germline): SEHNR, FQNEAQ (reference sequence). The ends were cut back, 7 bases at V and 6 bases at J, with 12 bases in the middle.